The clone carrying this T cell receptor (beta chain) was detected only a few times. Its specificity is unknown. This sample is drawn from a study of a mutant IDH1 vaccine in newly diagnosed glioma. Study overall: Vaccines were begun 4-6 weeks after radiotherapy alone, or with temozolomide cycles. Before enrollment, patients got radiotherapy alone, temozolomide alone, or mostly the combination. The week-35 safety follow-up was V12, and the week-47 study end was V13.

Time point defined: week 47, end of study. Doses comprised 300 ug of mutant IDH1 20-mer peptide each, plus topical imiquimod. The trim removed 3 bases at V and 1 base at J, leaving 5 bases unmatched. The CDR3 consists of 15 residues. Per the germline V gene, CDR1 is MNHNS and CDR2 is SASEGT. The protocol was immunoSEQ multiplex PCR, while the TCRdb copy is restricted to in-frame clones and leaves out a portion. The sample gives approximately 30,000 clones, approximately 92% of which show up once; approximately 5.1% is in the top ten. The sequence came from a woman aged 40 to 50 with glioma. Sequencing used PBMCs, obtained from a glioma patient whose treatment included an IDH1 peptide vaccine. The J gene is TRBJ1-1, the V gene TRBV6-1, with 7 bases aligning to TRBD1. The CDR3 spells CASSDRGRGNTEAFF. CDR3 DNA sequence: TGTGCCAGCAGTGATAGGGGGCGGGGGAACACTGAAGCTTTCTTT.